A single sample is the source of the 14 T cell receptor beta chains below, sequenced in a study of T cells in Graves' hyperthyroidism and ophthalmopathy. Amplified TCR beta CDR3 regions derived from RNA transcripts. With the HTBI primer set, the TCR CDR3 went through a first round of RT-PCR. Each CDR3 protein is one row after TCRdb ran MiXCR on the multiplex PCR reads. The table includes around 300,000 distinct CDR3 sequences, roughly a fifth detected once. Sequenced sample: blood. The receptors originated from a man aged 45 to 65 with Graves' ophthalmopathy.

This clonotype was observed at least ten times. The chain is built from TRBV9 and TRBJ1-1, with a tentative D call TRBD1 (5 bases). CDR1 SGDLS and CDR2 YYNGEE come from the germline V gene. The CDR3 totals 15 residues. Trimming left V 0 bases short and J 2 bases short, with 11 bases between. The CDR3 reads CASSVGSRENTEAFF. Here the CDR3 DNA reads TGTGCCAGCAGCGTAGGGTCCAGGGAAAACACTGAAGCTTTCTTT. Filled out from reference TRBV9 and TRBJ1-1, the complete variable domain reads DSGVTQTPKHLITATGQRVTLRCSPRSGDLSVYWYQQSLDQGLQFLIQYYNGEERAKGNILERFSAQQFPDLHSELNLSSLELGDSALYFCASSVGSRENTEAFFGQGTRLTVV.

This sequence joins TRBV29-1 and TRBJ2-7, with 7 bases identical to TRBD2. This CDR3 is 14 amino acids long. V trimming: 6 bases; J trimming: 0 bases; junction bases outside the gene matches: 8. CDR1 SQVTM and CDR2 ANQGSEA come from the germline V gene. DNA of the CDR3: TGCAGCGTATCTACCGGGAGGAGCTCCTACGAGCAGTACTTC. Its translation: CSVSTGRSSYEQYF.

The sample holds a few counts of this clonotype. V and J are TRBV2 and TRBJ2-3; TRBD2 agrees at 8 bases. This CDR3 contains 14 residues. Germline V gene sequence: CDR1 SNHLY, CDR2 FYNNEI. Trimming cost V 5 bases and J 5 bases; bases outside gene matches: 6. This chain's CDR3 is CASSRERELDTQYF. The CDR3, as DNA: TGTGCCAGCAGTAGAGAGCGGGAGTTAGATACGCAGTATTTT.

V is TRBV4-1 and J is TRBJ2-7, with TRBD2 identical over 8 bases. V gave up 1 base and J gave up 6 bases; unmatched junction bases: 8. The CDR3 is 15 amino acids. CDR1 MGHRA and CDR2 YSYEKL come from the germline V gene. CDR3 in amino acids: CASSQGPGLVGEQYF. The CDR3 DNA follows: TGCGCCAGCAGCCAAGGACCGGGACTAGTTGGCGAGCAGTACTTC.

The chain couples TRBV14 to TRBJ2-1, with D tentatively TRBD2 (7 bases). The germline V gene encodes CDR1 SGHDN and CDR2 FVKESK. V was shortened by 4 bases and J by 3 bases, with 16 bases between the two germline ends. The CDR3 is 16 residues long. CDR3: CASSLLRGGDYNEQFF. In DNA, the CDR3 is TGTGCCAGCAGCCTGCTGAGAGGGGGGGACTACAATGAGCAGTTCTTC.

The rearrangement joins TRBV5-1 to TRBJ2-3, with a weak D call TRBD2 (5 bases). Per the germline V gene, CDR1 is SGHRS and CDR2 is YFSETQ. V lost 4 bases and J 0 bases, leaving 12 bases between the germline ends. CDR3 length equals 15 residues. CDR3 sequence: CASSGSRASTDTQYF. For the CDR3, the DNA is TGCGCCAGCAGCGGGAGCCGGGCTAGCACAGATACGCAGTATTTT.

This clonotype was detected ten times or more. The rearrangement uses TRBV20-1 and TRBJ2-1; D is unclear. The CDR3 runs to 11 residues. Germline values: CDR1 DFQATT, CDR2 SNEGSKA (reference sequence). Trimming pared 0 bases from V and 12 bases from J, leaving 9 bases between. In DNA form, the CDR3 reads TGCAGTGCTAGAGAAACGTCGGGGCAGTTCTTC. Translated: CSARETSGQFF.

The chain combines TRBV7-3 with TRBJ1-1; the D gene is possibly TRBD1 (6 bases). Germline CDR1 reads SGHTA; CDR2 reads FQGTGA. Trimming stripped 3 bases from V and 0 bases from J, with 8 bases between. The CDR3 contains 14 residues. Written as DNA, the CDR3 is TGTGCCAGCAGCTTGGGACACATGAACACTGAAGCTTTCTTT. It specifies CASSLGHMNTEAFF.

This CDR3 reads CASMRQENEKLFF. DNA for the CDR3: TGTGCCAGCATGCGACAGGAGAATGAAAAACTGTTTTTT. The V and J genes are TRBV11-2 and TRBJ1-4; tentatively, D is TRBD1 (6 bases). CDR3 size: 13 residues. The ends were cut back, 7 bases at V and 5 bases at J, with 11 bases in the middle. From germline, CDR1 is SGHAT and CDR2 FQNNGV.

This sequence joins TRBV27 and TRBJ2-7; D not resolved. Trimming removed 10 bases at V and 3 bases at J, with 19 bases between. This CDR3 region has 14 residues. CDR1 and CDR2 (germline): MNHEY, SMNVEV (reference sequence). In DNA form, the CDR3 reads TGTGCCACCCGACGCGCCCCAACCGGCTACGAGCAGTACTTC. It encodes CATRRAPTGYEQYF.

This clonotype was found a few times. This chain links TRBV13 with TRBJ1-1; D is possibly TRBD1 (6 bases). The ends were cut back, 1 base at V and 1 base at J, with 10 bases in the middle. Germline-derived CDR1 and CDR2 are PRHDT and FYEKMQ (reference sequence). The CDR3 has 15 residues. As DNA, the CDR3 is TGTGCCAGCAGCTTAGAGGGGGTCAGGAACACTGAAGCTTTCTTT. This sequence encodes CASSLEGVRNTEAFF.

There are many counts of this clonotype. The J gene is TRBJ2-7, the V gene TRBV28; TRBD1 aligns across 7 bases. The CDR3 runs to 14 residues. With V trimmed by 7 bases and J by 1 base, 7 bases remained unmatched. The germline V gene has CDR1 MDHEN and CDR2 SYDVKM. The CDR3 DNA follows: TGTGCCAGCAATCCGACAGGGAAATCCTACGAGCAGTACTTC. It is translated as CASNPTGKSYEQYF.

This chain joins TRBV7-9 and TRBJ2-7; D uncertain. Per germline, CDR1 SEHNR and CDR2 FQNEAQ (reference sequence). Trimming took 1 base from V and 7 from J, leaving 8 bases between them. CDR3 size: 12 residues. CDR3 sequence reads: CASSLDYWEQYF. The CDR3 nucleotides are TGTGCCAGCAGCTTAGATTATTGGGAGCAGTACTTC.

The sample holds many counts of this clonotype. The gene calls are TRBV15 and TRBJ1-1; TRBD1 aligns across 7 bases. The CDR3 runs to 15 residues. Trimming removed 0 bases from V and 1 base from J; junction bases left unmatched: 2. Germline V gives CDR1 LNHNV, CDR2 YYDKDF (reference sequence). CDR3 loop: CATSRDRDRNTEAFF. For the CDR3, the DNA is TGTGCCACCAGCAGAGACCGGGACAGGAACACTGAAGCTTTCTTT.